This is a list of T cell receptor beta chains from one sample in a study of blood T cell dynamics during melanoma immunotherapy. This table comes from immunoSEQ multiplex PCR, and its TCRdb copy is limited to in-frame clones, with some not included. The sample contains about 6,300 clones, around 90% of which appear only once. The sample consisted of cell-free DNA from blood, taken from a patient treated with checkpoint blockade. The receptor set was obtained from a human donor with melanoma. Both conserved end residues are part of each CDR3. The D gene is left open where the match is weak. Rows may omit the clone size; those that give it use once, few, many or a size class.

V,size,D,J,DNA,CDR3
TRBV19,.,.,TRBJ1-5,TGTGCCAGTAGTATAGGACGGGTGTACGTAGGACAGCCCCAGCATTTT,CASSIGRVYVGQPQHF
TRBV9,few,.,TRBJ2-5,TGTGCCAGCAGCGTAGAAGCGTCGGGTGCCCCAGCGGAGACCCAGTACTTC,CASSVEASGAPAETQYF
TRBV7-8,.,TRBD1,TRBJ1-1,TGTGCCAGCAGCTTAGCCGCAGGGGGCACTACTGAAGCTTTCTTT,CASSLAAGGTTEAFF
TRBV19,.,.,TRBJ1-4,TGTGCCAGTAGTGTGACAGCTCAGGATAATGAAAAACTGTTTTTT,CASSVTAQDNEKLFF
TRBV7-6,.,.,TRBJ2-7,TGTGCCAGCAGCCACGCCGATTCACCGGGGGAGCAGTACTTC,CASSHADSPGEQYF
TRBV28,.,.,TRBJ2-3,TGTGCCAGCAGTTCCTCTAGAGATACGCAGTATTTT,CASSSSRDTQYF
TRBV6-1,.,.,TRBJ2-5,TGTGCCAGCAGTGATGGGGTAGCGCCCAGGCCCGAGACCCAGTACTTC,CASSDGVAPRPETQYF
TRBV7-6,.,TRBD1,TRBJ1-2,TGTGCCAGCAGCCCCCTTCAGGGGGGTTTGGTCTATGGCTACACCTTC,CASSPLQGGLVYGYTF
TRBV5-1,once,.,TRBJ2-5,TGCGCCAGCAGCTTGGACGAAGAGACCCAGTACTTC,CASSLDEETQYF
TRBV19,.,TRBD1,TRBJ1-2,TGTGCCAGTAGTGTACAGGGGATCTATGGCTACACCTTC,CASSVQGIYGYTF
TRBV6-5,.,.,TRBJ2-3,TGTGCCAGCAGGGATTTCTCGGATACGCAGTATTTT,CASRDFSDTQYF
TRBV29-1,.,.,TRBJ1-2,TGCAGCGTTGACCTCGGGAGCTATGGCTACACCTTC,CSVDLGSYGYTF
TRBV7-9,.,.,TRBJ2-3,TGTGCCAGCAGCTTAACGGGGGCGAGGGCAGATACGCAGTATTTT,CASSLTGARADTQYF
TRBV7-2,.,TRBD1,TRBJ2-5,TGTGCCAGCAGCCCGAGGACAGGAGGCAAGAGACCCCAGTACTTC,CASSPRTGGKRPQYF
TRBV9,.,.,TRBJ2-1,TGTGCCAGCAGCGTCATGGAGAATGAGCAGTTCTTC,CASSVMENEQFF
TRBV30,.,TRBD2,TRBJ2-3,TGTGCCAGTAGGGTACCGGGGGGAGATACGCAGTATTTT,CASRVPGGDTQYF
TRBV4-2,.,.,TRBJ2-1,TGTGCCAGCAGCCAAGAAACCGCGAGAGACTCCTACAATGAGCAGTTCTTC,CASSQETARDSYNEQFF
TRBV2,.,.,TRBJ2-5,TGTGCCAGCAGTGAGGAGACCCAGTACTTC,CASSEETQYF
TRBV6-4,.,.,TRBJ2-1,TGTGCCAGCAGTGGAACGGAGAGCAATGAGCAGTTCTTC,CASSGTESNEQFF
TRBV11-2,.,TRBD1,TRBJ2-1,TGTGCCAGCAGCAACGTCCCCCGGGACAGGGCATCGGGTGAGCAGTTCTTC,CASSNVPRDRASGEQFF
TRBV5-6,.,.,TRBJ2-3,TGTGCCAGCAGCCCACAGGGTGGATTTAGCACAGATACGCAGTATTTT,CASSPQGGFSTDTQYF
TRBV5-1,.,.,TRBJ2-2,TGCGCCACCACCTGGGAACCGAACACCGGGGAGCTGTTTTTT,CATTWEPNTGELFF
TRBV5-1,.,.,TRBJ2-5,TGCGCCAGCAGCTTGGAGGGCGGACGGGAGACCCAGTACTTC,CASSLEGGRETQYF
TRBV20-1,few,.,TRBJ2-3,TGCAGTGCCCTTTTGACAGATACGCAGTATTTT,CSALLTDTQYF
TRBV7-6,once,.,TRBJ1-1,TGTGCCAGCAGCCTTATAGAAGAGAACACTGAAGCTTTCTTT,CASSLIEENTEAFF
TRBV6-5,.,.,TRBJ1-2,TGTGCCAGCAGTTACTCGGTTGAAAAAGGCTACACCTTC,CASSYSVEKGYTF
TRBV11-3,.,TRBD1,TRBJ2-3,TGTGCCAGCAGCCCTCCGGGACAGGCTACCAGTACGCAGTATTTT,CASSPPGQATSTQYF
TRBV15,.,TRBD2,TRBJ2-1,TGTGCCACCAGCAGAACGGGGGGGTACAATGAGCAGTTCTTC,CATSRTGGYNEQFF
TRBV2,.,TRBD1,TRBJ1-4,TGTGCCAGCAGGACAGGGCCACATGAAAAACTGTTTTTT,CASRTGPHEKLFF
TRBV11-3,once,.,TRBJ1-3,TGTGCCAGCAGCTTAGCCGGGACTTCCACCATATATTTT,CASSLAGTSTIYF
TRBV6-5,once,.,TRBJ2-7,TGTGCCAGCAGATCGCCGGGACAATCGACTTACGAGCAGTACTTC,CASRSPGQSTYEQYF
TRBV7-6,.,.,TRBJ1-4,TGTGCCAGCAGCCTGCAGCCCCCGGACAGTTTTGCAACTAATGAAAAACTGTTTTTT,CASSLQPPDSFATNEKLFF
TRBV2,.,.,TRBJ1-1,TGTGCCAGCAGTGGATCCAGAGACACTGAAGCTTTCTTT,CASSGSRDTEAFF
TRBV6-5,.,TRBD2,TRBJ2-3,TGTGCCAGCAGTTACTCGAACGGGGGGGCCGCAGATACGCAGTATTTT,CASSYSNGGAADTQYF
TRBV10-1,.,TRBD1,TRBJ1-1,TGCGCCAGCAGTGACTATACGGGACAGCGAGAGGGGGCTTTCTTT,CASSDYTGQREGAFF
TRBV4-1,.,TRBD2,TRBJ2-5,TGCGCCAGCAGCCCTCTTGGACTAGCGGGGGGAGGGGAAGAGACCCAGTACTTC,CASSPLGLAGGGEETQYF